This is a list of T cell receptor beta chains from one sample in a study of patients and donors after allogeneic stem cell transplantation. Each CDR3 protein gets one entry after TCRdb re-called the RT-PCR reads with MiXCR. The top ten hold around 5.5% of the sample, which has 800,000 to 1,000,000 distinct CDR3 sequences, more than 15% seen once. What was sequenced was blood, either unsorted or a sorted T cell fraction (not recorded which). These receptor sequences come from a human donor who was either an allogeneic HSCT recipient or a stem cell or donor lymphocyte infusion donor (not recorded which). It is not recorded whose cells these are; they may come from a transplant donor. Each CDR3 is given with its conserved first and last residue. D genes are given only for firm matches. The size of a clone is reported for some rows only, either as once, few or many, or as a class for expanded clones.

>many|TRBJ2-7|.|TRBV7-2
CASSFTDYEQYF
TGTGCCAGCAGCTTCACGGACTACGAGCAGTACTTC
>once|TRBJ2-1|TRBD1|TRBV18
CASSPNTQGLVVYNEQFF
TGTGCCAGCTCACCCAATACACAGGGGCTTGTGGTCTACAATGAGCAGTTCTTC
>.|TRBJ2-7|.|TRBV9
CASSTQREGQGLYEQYF
TGTGCCAGCAGCACTCAACGGGAGGGACAGGGCCTTTACGAGCAGTACTTC
>.|TRBJ2-1|.|TRBV5-1
CASSLVGGQSYNEQFF
TGCGCCAGCAGCTTGGTTGGAGGGCAAAGCTACAATGAGCAGTTCTTC
>few|TRBJ1-1|.|TRBV12-3/TRBV12-4
CASSWRGGVTEAFF
TGTGCCAGCAGTTGGAGAGGGGGAGTCACTGAAGCTTTCTTT
>.|TRBJ2-5|.|TRBV6-2/TRBV6-3
CASSFEGETQYF
TGTGCCAGCAGTTTTGAAGGGGAGACCCAGTACTTC
>few|TRBJ2-7|.|TRBV7-9
CASSLADRFYEQYF
TGTGCCAGCAGCTTAGCCGACAGGTTCTACGAGCAGTACTTC
>.|TRBJ1-1|.|TRBV3-1
CASSHGPVNTEAFF
TGTGCCAGCAGCCATGGGCCCGTGAACACTGAAGCTTTCTTT
>.|TRBJ2-3|TRBD2|TRBV10-3
CAISSSGTSSTDTQYF
TGTGCCATCAGTAGTAGCGGGACTTCCAGCACAGATACGCAGTATTTT
>.|TRBJ2-4|.|TRBV3-1
CASSPIDQNIQYF
TGTGCCAGCAGCCCAATTGACCAAAACATTCAGTACTTC
>few|TRBJ2-7|TRBD1|TRBV6-5
CASSYGFSDRGSYEQYF
TGTGCCAGCAGTTATGGGTTTTCGGACAGGGGGTCCTACGAGCAGTACTTC
>.|TRBJ2-1|.|TRBV21-1
CASLNPGLAGNEQFF
TGTGCCAGCTTGAACCCGGGACTAGCGGGAAATGAGCAGTTCTTC
>many|TRBJ2-2|.|TRBV12-3/TRBV12-4
CASSLNGAGELFF
TGTGCCAGCAGTTTAAACGGGGCCGGGGAGCTGTTTTTT
>.|TRBJ2-7|.|TRBV6-5
CASSYFPRLYEQYF
TGTGCCAGCAGTTACTTCCCCAGACTATACGAGCAGTACTTC
>few|TRBJ2-1|.|TRBV20-1
CSASHVEEQFF
TGCAGTGCTAGTCACGTTGAGGAGCAGTTCTTC
>few|TRBJ2-7|.|TRBV27
CASSLKRQVPGEQYF
TGTGCCAGCAGTTTGAAGCGGCAGGTTCCAGGCGAGCAGTACTTC
>few|TRBJ2-1|TRBD1|TRBV4-3
CASSQLLRQGIYNEQFF
TGCGCCAGCAGCCAACTTTTAAGACAGGGAATATACAATGAGCAGTTCTTC
>.|TRBJ2-2|.|TRBV3-1
CASSSVLGVNTGELFF
TGTGCCAGCAGCTCAGTTTTGGGAGTGAACACCGGGGAGCTGTTTTTT
>few|TRBJ2-5|.|TRBV9
CASSVSQETQYF
TGTGCCAGCAGCGTGAGCCAAGAGACCCAGTACTTC
>.|TRBJ1-1|.|TRBV29-1
CSVDEGIGTEAFF
TGCAGCGTTGATGAGGGTATAGGAACTGAAGCTTTCTTT
>many|TRBJ2-1|.|TRBV30
CAWSVVAGRTEQFF
TGTGCCTGGAGTGTGGTTGCGGGACGGACCGAGCAGTTCTTC
>.|TRBJ1-2|.|TRBV7-9
CASAWGAGYTF
TGTGCCAGCGCCTGGGGGGCTGGCTACACCTTC
>.|TRBJ1-2|.|TRBV12-3/TRBV12-4
CASSLSVGGNGYTF
TGTGCCAGCAGTTTATCCGTCGGGGGGAATGGCTACACCTTC
>few|TRBJ1-2|.|TRBV20-1
CSARAGNYGYTF
TGCAGTGCTAGAGCCGGTAACTATGGCTACACCTTC
>few|TRBJ2-2|TRBD2|TRBV4-2
CASSFPSGGAGSRTGELFF
TGTGCCAGCAGTTTTCCTAGCGGGGGGGCTGGTTCTCGCACCGGGGAGCTGTTTTTT